The 13 T cell receptor beta chains below come from one sample, sequenced in a study of T cell responses to AZD1222 COVID-19 vaccine. Generated by immunoSEQ multiplex PCR, the TCRdb table keeps only in-frame clones and is missing some. The sample has 150,000 or so clones; roughly 92% are singletons. The material sequenced was peripheral blood, taken 28 days after the second AZD1222 dose. These receptors were taken from an adult who received the AZD1222 COVID-19 vaccine.

This chain uses TRBV18 with TRBJ1-2; D is unclear. In germline, CDR1 is KGHSH, CDR2 LQKENI. The CDR3 spans 14 residues. Between the trimmed V and J ends, which lost 1 base and 4 bases, there was a span of 10 bases. CDR3 protein: CASSPQDSSYGYTF. CDR3 nucleotide sequence: TGTGCCAGCTCACCACAGGATTCCTCCTATGGCTACACCTTC.

This CDR3 reads CTSSPSSSGRVWHTDTQYF. CDR3 nucleotides: TGCACCAGCAGCCCGAGCTCTAGCGGGAGAGTATGGCATACAGATACGCAGTATTTT. The rearrangement links TRBV1 to TRBJ2-3; the table's D call, TRBD2, was not checked against the DNA. TRBV1 is tagged as a pseudogene. This CDR3 has 19 amino acids.

This chain links TRBV3-1 (or the pseudogene TRBV3-2) with TRBJ2-3, with D maybe TRBD1 (6 bases). The CDR3 has 16 residues. V was clipped by 4 bases and J by 0 bases, with 14 bases between them. The germline CDR1 and CDR2 sequences are LGHDT and YNNKEL (reference sequence). CDR3 nucleotides: TGTGCCAGCAGCCCTCTGACAGGTACGAGCACAGATACGCAGTATTTT. Translation gives CASSPLTGTSTDTQYF.

The chain links TRBV28 to TRBJ2-1; 10 nucleotides align to TRBD2. Germline CDR1 MDHEN, CDR2 SYDVKM. V trimming: 1 base; J trimming: 5 bases; junction bases outside the gene matches: 8. The CDR3 has 17 residues. CDR3 sequence reads: CASSLSAGGPADNEQFF. CDR3 nucleotide sequence: TGTGCCAGCAGTTTATCAGCGGGAGGGCCGGCGGACAATGAGCAGTTCTTC.

The rearrangement joins TRBV5-1 to TRBJ2-5; 9 bases are a match to TRBD1. Germline V gene lookup returns CDR1 SGHRS and CDR2 YFSETQ. The CDR3 contains 17 residues. The V gene end was trimmed by 1 base and the J gene end by 4 bases; junction bases not matched to a gene: 11. The CDR3 DNA reads TGCGCCAGCAGCTTGTTTCCGGGACAGGGTGTCCTAGAGACCCAGTACTTC. It encodes CASSLFPGQGVLETQYF.

In the case of this clone: The junction departs from the called germline gene at one end, perhaps through a read error. The gene calls are TRBV28 and TRBJ2-1, with 14 bases that match TRBD2. The germline V gene has CDR1 MDHEN and CDR2 SYDVKM. CDR3 length: 15 residues. CDR3 sequence: CASSLRLGLAGGRLF. The CDR3 DNA reads TGTGCCAGCAGTTTACGTCTTGGACTAGCGGGAGGCAGGCTCTTC.

The CDR3 is CASSRSDRGLVDEQFF. CDR3 coding DNA: TGTGCCAGCAGCCGCAGTGACAGGGGGCTTGTCGATGAGCAGTTCTTC. This chain uses TRBV7-9 with TRBJ2-1; 10 bases are a match to TRBD1. V lost 5 bases to trimming and J lost 8 bases; unmatched junction nucleotides: 12. Germline lookup yields CDR1 SEHNR and CDR2 FQNEAQ (reference sequence). The CDR3 is made up of 16 amino acids.

The chain combines TRBV7-3 with TRBJ2-2, with D maybe TRBD1 (6 bases). CDR3 length: 15 residues. Between the trimmed V and J ends, which lost 6 bases and 1 base, there was a span of 12 bases. Germline V CDR1 and CDR2: SGHTA, FQGTGA. The CDR3 is CASSPETGNTGELFF. In nucleotides, the CDR3 is TGTGCCAGCAGTCCCGAGACAGGGAACACCGGGGAGCTGTTTTTT. The variable domain in full, with the rest retrieved from reference TRBV7-3 and TRBJ2-2, is GAGVSQTPSNKVTEKGKYVELRCDPISGHTALYWYRQSLGQGPEFLIYFQGTGAADDSGLPNDRFFAVRPEGSVSTLKIQRTERGDSAVYLCASSPETGNTGELFFGEGSRLTVL.

V and J are TRBV2 and TRBJ1-1; possibly TRBD1 for D (6 bases). CDR1 and CDR2 from the germline V gene are SNHLY and FYNNEI. Trimming removed 8 bases from V and 1 base from J, with 11 bases in between. This CDR3 has 13 residues. CDR3 loop: CASPEGGNTEAFF. CDR3 coding DNA: TGTGCCAGCCCCGAAGGGGGGAACACTGAAGCTTTCTTT.

This clone was observed a single time. This chain links TRBV2 with TRBJ2-1, with D perhaps matching TRBD2 (7 bases). This CDR3 is built from 15 residues. Deletions cut 4 bases from V and 8 bases from J, with 18 bases between. CDR1 is SNHLY, CDR2 FYNNEI, per germline. The CDR3 DNA is TGTGCCAGCAGTGTGGGGGGGCAGGGGTTAGATGAGCAGTTCTTC. Protein product: CASSVGGQGLDEQFF.

The J gene is TRBJ1-2, the V gene TRBV7-9; no clear D. The CDR3 is 12 amino acids. Germline CDR1 and CDR2: SEHNR and FQNEAQ (reference sequence). The V and J ends lost 11 bases and 8 bases respectively, with 18 bases between them. The CDR3 DNA reads TGTGCCTGGGGAACGGGCTCTTTGGGCTACACCTTC. As protein: CAWGTGSLGYTF. The whole variable domain, filled in from reference TRBV7-9 and TRBJ1-2, reads DTGVSQNPRHKITKRGQNVTFRCDPISEHNRLYWYRQTLGQGPEFLTYFQNEAQLEKSRLLSDRFSAERPKGSFSTLEIQRTEQGDSAMYLCAWGTGSLGYTFGSGTRLTVV.

The J gene is TRBJ1-5, the V gene TRBV19; TRBD1 agrees at 9 bases. Germline assignment: CDR1 LNHDA and CDR2 SQIVND (reference sequence). J lost 6 bases, V lost 4 bases, and 10 bases had no gene match. The CDR3 has 16 amino acids. CDR3 residues: CASSTTDRGKGQPQHF. CDR3 nucleotide sequence: TGTGCCAGTAGTACCACTGACAGGGGGAAGGGTCAGCCCCAGCATTTT.

The chain couples TRBV27 to TRBJ2-6; maybe TRBD1 (6 bases). This CDR3 is built from 15 residues. The V gene's germline CDR1 is MNHEY and CDR2 SMNVEV (reference sequence). Trimming took 3 bases from V and 2 from J, leaving 8 bases between them. This chain's CDR3 is CASSFKGAGANVLTF. In DNA form, the CDR3 reads TGTGCCAGCAGTTTTAAGGGGGCTGGGGCCAACGTCCTGACTTTC.